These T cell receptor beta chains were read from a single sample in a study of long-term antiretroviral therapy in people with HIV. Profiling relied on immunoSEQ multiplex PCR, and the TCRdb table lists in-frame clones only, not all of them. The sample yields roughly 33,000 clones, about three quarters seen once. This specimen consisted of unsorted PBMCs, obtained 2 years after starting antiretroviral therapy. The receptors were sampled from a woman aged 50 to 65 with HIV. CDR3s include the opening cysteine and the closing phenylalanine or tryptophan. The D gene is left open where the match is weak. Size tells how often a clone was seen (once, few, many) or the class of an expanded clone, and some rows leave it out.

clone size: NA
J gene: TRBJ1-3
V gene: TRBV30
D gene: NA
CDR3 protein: CAWGAFSGNTIYF
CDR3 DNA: TGTGCCTGGGGGGCTTTCTCTGGAAACACCATATATTTT

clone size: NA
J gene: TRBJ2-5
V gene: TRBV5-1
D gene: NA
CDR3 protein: CASSLVVSETQYF
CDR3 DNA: TGCGCCAGCAGCTTGGTAGTGTCGGAGACCCAGTACTTC

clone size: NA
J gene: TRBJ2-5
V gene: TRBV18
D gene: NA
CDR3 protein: CASSPSSATEETQYF
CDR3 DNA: TGTGCCAGCTCACCCTCATCCGCGACAGAAGAGACCCAGTACTTC

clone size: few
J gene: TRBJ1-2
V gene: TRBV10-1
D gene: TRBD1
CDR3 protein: CASTLRGAGQLNYGYTF
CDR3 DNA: TGCGCCAGCACCCTAAGAGGGGCGGGACAGCTAAACTATGGCTACACCTTC

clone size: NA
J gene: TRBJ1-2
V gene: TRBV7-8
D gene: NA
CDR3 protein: CASSLAVEGYGYTF
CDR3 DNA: TGTGCCAGCAGCTTAGCGGTGGAGGGCTATGGCTACACCTTC

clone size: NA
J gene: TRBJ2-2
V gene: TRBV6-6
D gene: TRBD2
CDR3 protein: CASRGTSGDNTGELFF
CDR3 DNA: TGTGCCAGCAGAGGGACTAGCGGGGACAACACCGGGGAGCTGTTTTTT

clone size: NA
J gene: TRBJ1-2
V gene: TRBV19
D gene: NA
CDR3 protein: CATNSSPGRVNYGYTF
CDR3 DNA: TGTGCCACGAACAGTAGTCCAGGACGGGTAAACTATGGCTACACCTTC

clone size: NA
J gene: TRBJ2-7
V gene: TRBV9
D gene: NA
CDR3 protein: CASSPRQDALVEQYF
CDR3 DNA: TGTGCCAGCAGCCCCCGACAGGACGCCCTAGTCGAGCAGTACTTC

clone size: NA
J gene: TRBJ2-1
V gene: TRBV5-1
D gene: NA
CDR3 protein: CASSLLGRQGDNEQFF
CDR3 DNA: TGCGCCAGCAGCTTGCTAGGTCGGCAGGGAGACAATGAGCAGTTCTTC

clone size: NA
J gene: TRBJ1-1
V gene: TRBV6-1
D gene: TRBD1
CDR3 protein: CASSDATGTTEAFF
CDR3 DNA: TGTGCCAGCAGTGACGCGACAGGGACCACTGAAGCTTTCTTT

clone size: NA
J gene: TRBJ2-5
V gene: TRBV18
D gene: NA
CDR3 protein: CASSPSAGHQETQYF
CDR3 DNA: TGTGCCAGCTCACCAAGCGCAGGTCACCAAGAGACCCAGTACTTC

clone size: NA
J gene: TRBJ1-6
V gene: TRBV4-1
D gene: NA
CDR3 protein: CASSLSGVNSPLHF
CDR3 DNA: TGCGCCAGCAGCCTCAGCGGGGTTAATTCACCCCTCCACTTT

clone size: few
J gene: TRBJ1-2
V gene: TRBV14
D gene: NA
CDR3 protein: CASSQALGGNYGYTF
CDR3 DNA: TGTGCCAGCAGCCAAGCCCTAGGAGGGAACTATGGCTACACCTTC